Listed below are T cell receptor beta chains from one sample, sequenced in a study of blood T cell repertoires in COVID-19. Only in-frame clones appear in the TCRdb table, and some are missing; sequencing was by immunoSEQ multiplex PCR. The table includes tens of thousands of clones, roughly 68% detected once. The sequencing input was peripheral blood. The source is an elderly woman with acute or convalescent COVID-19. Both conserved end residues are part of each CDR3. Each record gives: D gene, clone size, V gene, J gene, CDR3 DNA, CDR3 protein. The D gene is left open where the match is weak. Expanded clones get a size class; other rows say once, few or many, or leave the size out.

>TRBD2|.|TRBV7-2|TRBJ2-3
TGTGCCAGCAGCCAGTCGGGGGGGGCAGATACGCAGTATTTT
CASSQSGGADTQYF
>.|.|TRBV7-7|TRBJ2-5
TGTGCCAGCAGCTTGGGCGGGGTTCAAGAGACCCAGTACTTC
CASSLGGVQETQYF
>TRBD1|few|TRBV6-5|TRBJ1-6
TGTGCCAGCAAACGGACAGGGGTGCAATCACCCCTCCACTTT
CASKRTGVQSPLHF
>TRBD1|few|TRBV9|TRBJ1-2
TGTGCCAGCAGCTTGCAACAGGGGTGGGGCTACACCTTC
CASSLQQGWGYTF
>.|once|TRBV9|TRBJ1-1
TGTGCCAGCAGCGTAGTTAAAGGCCGGGGAGGTGCTGAAGCTTTCTTT
CASSVVKGRGGAEAFF
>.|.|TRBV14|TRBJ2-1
TGTGCCAGCAGCCATCTTAAGGGGGAGGGCGCGCAGTTCTTC
CASSHLKGEGAQFF
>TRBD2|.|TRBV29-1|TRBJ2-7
TGCAGCGTCTCGGGACTAGCGGGAGGAAGGTCCTACGAGCAGTACTTC
CSVSGLAGGRSYEQYF
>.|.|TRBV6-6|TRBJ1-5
TGTGCCAGCAGTTACTCCAGGGGAAACCAGCCCCAGCATTTT
CASSYSRGNQPQHF
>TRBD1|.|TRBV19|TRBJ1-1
TGTGCCAGTAGGTCAGGGGGCTTGAACACTGAAGCTTTCTTT
CASRSGGLNTEAFF
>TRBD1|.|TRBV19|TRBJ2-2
TGTGCCAGTAGTAAACCCGCCGGGACAGTCACCGGGGAGCTGTTTTTT
CASSKPAGTVTGELFF
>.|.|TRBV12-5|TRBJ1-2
TGTGCTACCTTACCTGGCCCATCTAACTATGGCTACACCTTC
CATLPGPSNYGYTF
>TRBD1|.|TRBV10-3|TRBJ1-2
TGTGCCATCAGTGAGTCTGGGGGACAGGGTGTCTATGGCTACACCTTC
CAISESGGQGVYGYTF
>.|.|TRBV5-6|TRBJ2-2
TGTGCCAGCAGCGCGGGAACGGGCACCGGGGAGCTGTTTTTT
CASSAGTGTGELFF
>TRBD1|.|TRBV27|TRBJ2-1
TGTGCCAGCAGTGTGACAGGGATCCACAATGAGCAGTTCTTC
CASSVTGIHNEQFF
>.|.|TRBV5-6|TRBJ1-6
TGTGCCAGCAGCTTGGGTACCTATAATTCACCCCTCCACTTT
CASSLGTYNSPLHF
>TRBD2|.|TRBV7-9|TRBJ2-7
TGTGCCAGCAGCTACGGACTAGCGGCAACCCCAAACGAGCAGTACTTC
CASSYGLAATPNEQYF
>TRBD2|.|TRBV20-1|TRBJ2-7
TGCAGTGCTAGTTCGCCTAGCGGCCCCTACGAGCAGTACTTC
CSASSPSGPYEQYF
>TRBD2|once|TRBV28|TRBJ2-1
TGTGCCAGCAGTAACCCCGGGACTAGCTATGAGCAGTTCTTC
CASSNPGTSYEQFF
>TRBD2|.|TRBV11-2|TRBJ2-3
TGTGCCAGCAGCCCAGGGGCGGGAGGCGGTGATACGCAGTATTTT
CASSPGAGGGDTQYF
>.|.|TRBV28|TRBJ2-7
TGTGCCACCCGACCGCGGTCGACCTACGAGCAGTACTTC
CATRPRSTYEQYF
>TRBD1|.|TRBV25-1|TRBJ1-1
TGTGCCAGCAGTGAATATGGGACAGGGGCCGCTCAATTGACTGAAGCTTTCTTT
CASSEYGTGAAQLTEAFF
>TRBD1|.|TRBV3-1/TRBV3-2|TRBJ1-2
TGTGCCAGCAGCCCTCGGACAGGTGTTGACGGCTACACCTTC
CASSPRTGVDGYTF
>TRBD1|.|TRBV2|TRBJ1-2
TGTGCCAGCAGTGAAAGGACAGGGGGCATACTTGGCTACACCTTC
CASSERTGGILGYTF
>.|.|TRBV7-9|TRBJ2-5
TGTGCCAGCAGCTTAAGGGCCCCACGAGGGCCCCAAGAGACCCAGTACTTC
CASSLRAPRGPQETQYF
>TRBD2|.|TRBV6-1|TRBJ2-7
TGTGCCAGCAGTGAAGTTCGAATAGCGGGAGGGCGCTACGAGCAGTACTTC
CASSEVRIAGGRYEQYF
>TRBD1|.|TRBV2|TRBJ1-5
TGTGCCAGCAGTGAATGGACAGGGGGTAATCAGCCCCAGCATTTT
CASSEWTGGNQPQHF